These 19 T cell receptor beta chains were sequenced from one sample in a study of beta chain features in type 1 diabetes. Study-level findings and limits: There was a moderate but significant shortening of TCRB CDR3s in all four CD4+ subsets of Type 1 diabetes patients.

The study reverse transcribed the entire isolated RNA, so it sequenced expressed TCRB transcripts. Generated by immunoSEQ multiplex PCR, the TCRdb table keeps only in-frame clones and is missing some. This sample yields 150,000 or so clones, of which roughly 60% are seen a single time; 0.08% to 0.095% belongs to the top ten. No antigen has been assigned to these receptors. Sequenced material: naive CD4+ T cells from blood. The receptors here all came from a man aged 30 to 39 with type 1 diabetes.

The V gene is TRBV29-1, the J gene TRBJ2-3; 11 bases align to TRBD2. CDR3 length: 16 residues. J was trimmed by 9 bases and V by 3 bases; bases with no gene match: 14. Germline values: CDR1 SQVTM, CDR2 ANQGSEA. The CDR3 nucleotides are TGCAGCGTTGACAAGACGACTAGCGGGGCGGCAGGGACGCAGTATTTT. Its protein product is CSVDKTTSGAAGTQYF.

DNA for the CDR3: TGTGCCATGTCAGGCGGGGGAAACACAGATACGCAGTATTTT. Encoded protein: CAMSGGGNTDTQYF. This chain uses TRBV10-3 with TRBJ2-3; the match to TRBD2 covers 7 bases. Germline V lookup: CDR1 ENHRY, CDR2 SYGVKD. J was trimmed by 2 bases and V by 9 bases; bases with no gene match: 8. The CDR3 consists of 14 residues.

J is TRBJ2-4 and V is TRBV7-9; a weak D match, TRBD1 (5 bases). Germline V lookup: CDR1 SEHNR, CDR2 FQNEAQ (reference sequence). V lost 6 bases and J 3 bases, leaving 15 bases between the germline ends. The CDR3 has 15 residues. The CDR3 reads CASRPGIKVKNIQYF. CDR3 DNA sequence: TGTGCCAGCAGGCCAGGGATTAAAGTCAAAAACATTCAGTACTTC.

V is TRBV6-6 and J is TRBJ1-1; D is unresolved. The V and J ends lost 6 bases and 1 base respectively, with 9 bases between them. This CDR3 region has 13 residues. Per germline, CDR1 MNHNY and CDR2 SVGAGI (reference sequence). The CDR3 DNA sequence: TGTGCCAGCAGCCTTGGACCGAACACTGAAGCTTTCTTT. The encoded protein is CASSLGPNTEAFF.

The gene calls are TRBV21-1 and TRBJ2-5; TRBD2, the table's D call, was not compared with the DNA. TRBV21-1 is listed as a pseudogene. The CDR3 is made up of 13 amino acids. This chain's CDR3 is CASTLAAQETQYF. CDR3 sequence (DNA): TGTGCCAGCACCCTAGCGGCACAAGAGACCCAGTACTTC.

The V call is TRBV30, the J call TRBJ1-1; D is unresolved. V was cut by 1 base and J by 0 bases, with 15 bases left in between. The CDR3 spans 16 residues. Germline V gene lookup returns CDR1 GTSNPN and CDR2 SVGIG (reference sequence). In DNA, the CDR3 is TGTGCCTGGAGTGGGATAGTGGGCAGGATGAACACTGAAGCTTTCTTT. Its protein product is CAWSGIVGRMNTEAFF.

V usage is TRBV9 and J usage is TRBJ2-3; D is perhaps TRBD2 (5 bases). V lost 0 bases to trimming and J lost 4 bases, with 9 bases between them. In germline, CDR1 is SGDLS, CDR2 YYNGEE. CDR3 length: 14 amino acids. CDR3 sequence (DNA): TGTGCCAGCAGCGTAGAACCTAGCCCAGATACGCAGTATTTT. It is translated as CASSVEPSPDTQYF.

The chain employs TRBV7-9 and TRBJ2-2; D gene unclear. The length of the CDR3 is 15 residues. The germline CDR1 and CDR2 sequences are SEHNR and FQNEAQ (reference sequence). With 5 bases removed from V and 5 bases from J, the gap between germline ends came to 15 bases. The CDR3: CASSPPRLLTGELFF. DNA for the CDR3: TGTGCCAGCAGCCCCCCCAGGCTTTTGACCGGGGAGCTGTTTTTT. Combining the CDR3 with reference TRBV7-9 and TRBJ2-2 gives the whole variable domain DTGVSQNPRHKITKRGQNVTFRCDPISEHNRLYWYRQTLGQGPEFLTYFQNEAQLEKSRLLSDRFSAERPKGSFSTLEIQRTEQGDSAMYLCASSPPRLLTGELFFGEGSRLTVL.

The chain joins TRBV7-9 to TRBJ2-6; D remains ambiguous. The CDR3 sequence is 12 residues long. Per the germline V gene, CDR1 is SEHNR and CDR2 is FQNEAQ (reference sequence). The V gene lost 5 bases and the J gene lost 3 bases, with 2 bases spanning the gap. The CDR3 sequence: CASSGGANVLTF. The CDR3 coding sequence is TGTGCCAGCAGCGGTGGGGCCAACGTCCTGACTTTC.

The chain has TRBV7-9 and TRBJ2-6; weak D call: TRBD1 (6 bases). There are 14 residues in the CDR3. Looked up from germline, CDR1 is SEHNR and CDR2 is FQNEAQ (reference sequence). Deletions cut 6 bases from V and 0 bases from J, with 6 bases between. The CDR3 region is CASRDSSGANVLTF. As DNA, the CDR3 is TGTGCCAGCAGGGACAGCTCTGGGGCCAACGTCCTGACTTTC.

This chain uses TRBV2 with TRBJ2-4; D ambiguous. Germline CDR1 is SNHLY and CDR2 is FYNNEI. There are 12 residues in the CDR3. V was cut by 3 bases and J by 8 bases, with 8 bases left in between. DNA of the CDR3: TGTGCCAGCAGTGAGAGGCGGTACATTCAGTACTTC. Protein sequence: CASSERRYIQYF.

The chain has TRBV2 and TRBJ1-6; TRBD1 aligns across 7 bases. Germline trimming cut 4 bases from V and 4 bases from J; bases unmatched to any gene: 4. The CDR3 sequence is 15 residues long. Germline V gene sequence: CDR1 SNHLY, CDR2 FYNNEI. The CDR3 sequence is CASSGTGIYNSPLHF. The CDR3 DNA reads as TGTGCCAGCAGTGGGACAGGCATTTATAATTCACCCCTCCACTTT.

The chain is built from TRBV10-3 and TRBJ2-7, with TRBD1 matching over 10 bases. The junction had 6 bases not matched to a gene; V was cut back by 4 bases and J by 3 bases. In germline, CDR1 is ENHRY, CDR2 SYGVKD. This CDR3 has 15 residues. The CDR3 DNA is TGTGCCATCAGTGCTACGGGACAGGGGAGCTACGAGCAGTACTTC. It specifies CAISATGQGSYEQYF.

The CDR3 protein is CASMTGGYEQYF. The CDR3 DNA reads as TGTGCCAGCATGACAGGGGGCTACGAGCAGTACTTC. This chain links TRBV25-1 with TRBJ2-7, with 9 bases fitting TRBD1. This CDR3 is built from 12 residues. V trimming: 7 bases; J trimming: 3 bases; junction bases outside the gene matches: 1. Germline V gives CDR1 MGHDK, CDR2 SYGVNS.

CDR3 region: CSAAKVGYTF. In DNA form, the CDR3 reads TGCAGTGCCGCCAAGGTTGGCTACACCTTC. The V and J genes are TRBV20-1 and TRBJ1-2; D gene uncertain. V shed 6 bases and J shed 7 bases, with 9 bases lying between them. Germline CDR1 DFQATT, CDR2 SNEGSKA (reference sequence). The CDR3 is made up of 10 amino acids.

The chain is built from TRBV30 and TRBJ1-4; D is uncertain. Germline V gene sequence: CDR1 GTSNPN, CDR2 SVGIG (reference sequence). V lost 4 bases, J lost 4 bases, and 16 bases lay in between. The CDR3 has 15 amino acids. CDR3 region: CAWTRGGQVNEKLFF. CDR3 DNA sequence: TGTGCCTGGACCCGGGGAGGGCAGGTTAATGAAAAACTGTTTTTT.

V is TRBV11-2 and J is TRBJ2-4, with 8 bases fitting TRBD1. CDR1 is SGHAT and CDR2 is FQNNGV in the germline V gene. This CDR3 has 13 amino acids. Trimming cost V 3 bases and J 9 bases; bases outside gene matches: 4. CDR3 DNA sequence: TGTGCCAGCAGCTTCGAAGACAGGGGCATTCAGTACTTC. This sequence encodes CASSFEDRGIQYF.

CDR3 sequence: CASSLVYRATDTQYF. In nucleotides, the CDR3 is TGTGCCAGCAGCTTAGTTTACAGGGCCACAGATACGCAGTATTTT. This chain links TRBV7-9 with TRBJ2-3, with D perhaps matching TRBD1 (6 bases). V lost 1 base and J 2 bases, leaving 10 bases between the germline ends. The CDR3 loop spans 15 amino acids. Per the germline V gene, CDR1 is SEHNR and CDR2 is FQNEAQ (reference sequence).

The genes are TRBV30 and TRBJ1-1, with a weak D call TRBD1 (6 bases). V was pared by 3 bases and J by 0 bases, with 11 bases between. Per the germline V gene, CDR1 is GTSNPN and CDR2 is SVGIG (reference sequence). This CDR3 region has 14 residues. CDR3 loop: CAWSRGQLNTEAFF. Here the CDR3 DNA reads TGTGCCTGGAGCCGCGGACAGCTGAACACTGAAGCTTTCTTT.